The 19 T cell receptor beta chains below come from one sample, sequenced in a study of OX40 agonist ivuxolimab in advanced cancers. Sequencing used immunoSEQ multiplex PCR; TCRdb keeps in-frame clones, though not all of them. The table lists about 35,000 clones, 60% to 85% of them singletons. Sequences were derived from CD4+ or CD8+ T cells sorted from blood, sampled in a trial of the OX40 agonist ivuxolimab. These receptors were collected from an adult with an advanced solid tumor such as melanoma, head and neck, liver or kidney cancer.

The chain uses TRBV19 and TRBJ1-6, with D maybe TRBD1 (5 bases). This CDR3 region has 17 residues. V lost 4 bases, J lost 7 bases, and 20 bases lay in between. Germline V lookup: CDR1 LNHDA, CDR2 SQIVND (reference sequence). The CDR3 sequence is CASSTGLKMTGNSPLHF. For the CDR3, the DNA is TGTGCCAGTAGTACGGGACTGAAAATGACGGGCAATTCACCCCTCCACTTT.

In its sample, this clone was seen once. The CDR3: CASSLGHSGETEAFF. The CDR3 DNA sequence: TGCGCCAGCAGCTTGGGGCACTCAGGGGAAACTGAAGCTTTCTTT. The J gene is TRBJ1-1, the V gene TRBV5-1; a weak D match, TRBD1 (6 bases). Germline V gene lookup returns CDR1 SGHRS and CDR2 YFSETQ. The CDR3 has 15 amino acids. V was shortened by 0 bases and J by 5 bases, with 14 bases between the two germline ends.

The chain recombines TRBV6-1 with TRBJ1-2; 12 bases are a match to TRBD1. The ends lost 2 bases at V and 4 bases at J; junction bases unmatched: 2. This CDR3 is built from 15 residues. Germline CDR1 is MNHNS and CDR2 is SASEGT. CDR3 sequence (DNA): TGTGCCAGCAGTGAATGGGACAGGGGGCCCTATGGCTACACCTTC. Its protein is CASSEWDRGPYGYTF.

This clone was counted once. This rearrangement joins TRBV30 to TRBJ1-5; D unresolved. The CDR3 sequence is 14 residues long. Germline CDR1 reads GTSNPN; CDR2 reads SVGIG (reference sequence). V was cut by 1 base and J by 5 bases, with 12 bases left in between. This CDR3 reads CAWSGLVTDQPQHF. In DNA, the CDR3 is TGTGCCTGGAGTGGATTAGTTACCGATCAGCCCCAGCATTTT.

This sequence joins TRBV18 and TRBJ2-2; weak D call: TRBD2 (6 bases). Germline V lookup: CDR1 KGHSH, CDR2 LQKENI. CDR3 length equals 16 residues. The V end lost 1 base, the J end lost 4 bases, and 13 bases lay between the germline ends. In nucleotides, the CDR3 is TGTGCCAGCTCACCACGCGACCAGGGAGGCACCGGGGAGCTGTTTTTT. As protein: CASSPRDQGGTGELFF.

V and J are TRBV27 and TRBJ2-7, with D maybe TRBD1 (5 bases). Germline values: CDR1 MNHEY, CDR2 SMNVEV (reference sequence). The CDR3 contains 13 residues. V was clipped by 7 bases and J by 7 bases, with 17 bases between them. CDR3 region: CASTHQGMREQYV. In DNA form, the CDR3 reads TGTGCCAGCACCCACCAGGGCATGAGAGAGCAGTACGTC.

J is TRBJ2-7 and V is TRBV6-5; D unresolved. The CDR3 covers 13 residues. With 4 bases removed from V and 5 bases from J, the gap between germline ends came to 12 bases. The germline V gene has CDR1 MNHEY and CDR2 SVGAGI. CDR3 region: CASSLVFTDEQYF. CDR3 coding DNA: TGTGCCAGCAGTTTGGTTTTTACGGACGAGCAGTACTTC.

V and J are TRBV6-5 and TRBJ1-5; D unclear. In germline, CDR1 is MNHEY, CDR2 SVGAGI. V shed 6 bases and J shed 7 bases, with 13 bases lying between them. CDR3 size: 13 residues. This CDR3 is CASSTLEGQPQHF. CDR3 bases: TGTGCCAGCAGCACCCTGGAAGGGCAGCCCCAGCATTTT.

The chain links TRBV28 to TRBJ1-1, with 8 bases fitting TRBD1. CDR3 length: 13 amino acids. Germline CDR1 and CDR2: MDHEN and SYDVKM. V shed 8 bases, J shed 5 bases, and the junction held 7 bases outside the gene matches. Written as DNA, the CDR3 is TGTGCCAGCTCGGACAGGGTCGGAACTGAAGCTTTCTTT. Translating gives CASSDRVGTEAFF. Based on the CDR3 plus reference TRBV28 and TRBJ1-1, the full variable domain is DVKVTQSSRYLVKRTGEKVFLECVQDMDHENMFWYRQDPGLGLRLIYFSYDVKMKEKGDIPEGYSVSREKKERFSLILESASTNQTSMYLCASSDRVGTEAFFGQGTRLTVV.

This clone was recorded a few times. This sequence joins TRBV6-5 and TRBJ2-7; D gene uncertain. V was pared by 5 bases and J by 0 bases, with 11 bases between. The CDR3 is made up of 14 amino acids. CDR1 and CDR2 from the germline V gene are MNHEY and SVGAGI. For the CDR3, the DNA is TGTGCCAGCAGTAAGGCGGTAGGCTCCTACGAGCAGTACGTC. This translates into CASSKAVGSYEQYV.

This clone was seen once. The V call is TRBV6-1, the J call TRBJ1-3, with D perhaps matching TRBD1 (6 bases). The CDR3 is made up of 14 amino acids. Between the trimmed V and J ends, which lost 8 bases and 0 bases, there was a span of 11 bases. Germline CDR1 and CDR2: MNHNS and SASEGT. CDR3 bases: TGTGCCAGCCGGGACACCGGCTCTGGAAACACCATATATTTT. This sequence encodes CASRDTGSGNTIYF.

The rearrangement joins TRBV10-3 to TRBJ2-7; D is ambiguous. This CDR3 has 12 amino acids. The germline V gene has CDR1 ENHRY and CDR2 SYGVKD. V was cut by 2 bases and J by 1 base, with 3 bases left in between. The CDR3 protein is CAISEQSYEQYF. CDR3 coding DNA: TGTGCCATCAGTGAGCAATCCTACGAGCAGTACTTC.

CDR3 sequence (DNA): TGTGCCAGCAGCTCGAGCGGGGGACACTCTGGGGCCAACGTCCTGACTTTC. Its translation is CASSSSGGHSGANVLTF. This chain uses TRBV7-3 with TRBJ2-6; 8 positions match TRBD2. The CDR3 sequence is 17 residues long. Germline lookup yields CDR1 SGHTA and CDR2 FQGTGA. V lost 4 bases and J lost 0; bases outside the gene matches: 5.

V usage is TRBV7-9 and J usage is TRBJ2-3; 7 nucleotides line up with TRBD1. V was clipped by 5 bases and J by 5 bases; unmatched bases: 10. The CDR3 loop spans 15 amino acids. CDR1 is SEHNR and CDR2 is FQNEAQ in the germline V gene (reference sequence). In DNA form, the CDR3 reads TGTGCCAGCAGCCCAACAGGGGCTTCTTTAGATACGCAGTATTTT. Residues: CASSPTGASLDTQYF.

This clone has more than one count but fewer than ten. V and J are TRBV6-1 and TRBJ2-1; 8 bases are a match to TRBD1. The CDR3 runs to 15 residues. Trimming took 3 bases from V and 5 from J; bases not matched to a gene: 6. Germline CDR1 MNHNS, CDR2 SASEGT. The CDR3 reads CASSDRQGRDNEQFF. CDR3 nucleotides: TGTGCCAGCAGTGACCGACAGGGGCGGGACAATGAGCAGTTCTTC.

Points on this clone: One end of the junction varies from germline; a read error may be responsible. The chain links TRBV7-3 to TRBJ1-1, with TRBD1 as a possible D gene (5 bases). This CDR3 is 14 amino acids long. Germline V CDR1 and CDR2: SGHTA, FQGTGA. Here the CDR3 reads CASSPGGGNAEAFF. Here the CDR3 DNA reads TGTGCCAGCAGCCCCGGGGGGGGGAACGCTGAAGCTTTCTTT.

V is TRBV28 and J is TRBJ2-1, with D perhaps TRBD2 (6 bases). CDR3 length: 15 amino acids. Trimming left V 6 bases short and J 10 bases short, with 22 bases between. The germline gives CDR1 MDHEN, CDR2 SYDVKM. The CDR3 DNA is TGTGCCAGCAGCCGCACTAGCCCCGGCCCCGGGGAGCAGTTCTTC. Residues: CASSRTSPGPGEQFF.

V is TRBV30 and J is TRBJ1-1; D is possibly TRBD1 (5 bases). This CDR3 is 14 amino acids long. Trimming cost V 1 base and J 0 bases, with 9 bases left between them. In germline, CDR1 is GTSNPN, CDR2 SVGIG (reference sequence). The CDR3 region has the DNA TGTGCCTGGAGTGGATGGGACTTGAACACTGAAGCTTTCTTT. Protein sequence: CAWSGWDLNTEAFF.

The chain has TRBV19 and TRBJ1-3, with D possibly TRBD1 on 5 matching bases. Germline CDR1 LNHDA, CDR2 SQIVND (reference sequence). This CDR3 comprises 16 residues. V gave up 1 base and J gave up 0 bases, with 10 bases separating them. The CDR3, as DNA: TGTGCCAGTAGTATAGCGACAGCGTTCTCTGGAAACACCATATATTTT. As protein: CASSIATAFSGNTIYF.